This TCR beta chain was found in a study of T cell repertoires in cytomegalovirus infection. Study details: Indications of both CMV infection and matching HLA type were provided by public TCR beta signatures.

TCRdb recomputed calls from the reads with MiXCR, one row per CDR3 protein. Of hundreds of thousands of distinct CDR3 sequences listed, 8% to 9.5% were seen once; the top ten hold approximately 4.5%. Study outcomes and limitations: CMV-specific HLA-C-restricted TCR beta clonotypes dominated the ex vivo response. Carriage of CMV together with the relevant HLA was identifiable through cumulative public TCR beta family frequency.

The sample holds many counts of this clonotype. Its target is unknown. V was clipped by 1 base and J by 7 bases, with 5 bases between them. CDR3 length equals 12 residues. Germline assignment: CDR1 SGHVS and CDR2 FNYEAQ. This receptor was identified in a human donor in good health (CMV status not recorded). Some clones in this sample may be carry-over from other donors' samples. Sequences were obtained from PBMCs. This sequence joins TRBV7-6 and TRBJ2-1; D not certain. This chain's CDR3 is CASSLGSNEQFF. The CDR3, as DNA: TGTGCCAGCAGCTTAGGGTCGAATGAGCAGTTCTTC.